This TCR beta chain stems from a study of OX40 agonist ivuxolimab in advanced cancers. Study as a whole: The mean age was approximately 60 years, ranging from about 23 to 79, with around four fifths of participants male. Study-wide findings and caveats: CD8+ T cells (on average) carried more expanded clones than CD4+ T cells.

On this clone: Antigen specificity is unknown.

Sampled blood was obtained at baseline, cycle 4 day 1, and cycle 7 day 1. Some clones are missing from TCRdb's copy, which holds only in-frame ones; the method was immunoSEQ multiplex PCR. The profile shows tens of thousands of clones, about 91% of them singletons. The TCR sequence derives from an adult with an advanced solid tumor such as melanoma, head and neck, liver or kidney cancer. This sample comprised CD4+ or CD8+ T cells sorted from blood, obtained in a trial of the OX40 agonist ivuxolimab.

In nucleotides, the CDR3 is TGTGCCAGCAGCGCAGGACAGCCTCATGGCTACACCTTC. Its translation is CASSAGQPHGYTF. V and J are TRBV9 and TRBJ1-2, with a tentative D call TRBD1 (6 bases). CDR3 length equals 13 residues. Trimming left V 3 bases short and J 6 bases short, with 12 bases between. Per germline, CDR1 SGDLS and CDR2 YYNGEE.